This T cell receptor beta chain was found in a study of blood T cell repertoires in COVID-19. At the level of the study: The samples span acute and convalescent COVID-19 from the United States, Italy and Spain. PBMCs, B-cell-depleted T cells, or T cells were the source of the cDNA or gDNA that made up the material.

Germline V gene data show CDR1 as ENHRY and CDR2 as SYGVKD. The CDR3 loop spans 13 amino acids. Between the trimmed V and J ends, which lost 6 bases and 5 bases, there was a span of 13 bases. This clone has just one count. Under the authors' procedure: Reference gene primers were amplified, and this amplification served to estimate nucleated cell counts. Generated by immunoSEQ multiplex PCR, the TCRdb table keeps only in-frame clones and is missing some. V and J calls and clone size are given by that table; D and trimming were obtained from the DNA. The sample contains 110,000 to 150,000 clones, 82% of which appear only once.

Sequencing input: peripheral blood. V gene TRBV10-3 combines with J gene TRBJ2-5; D perhaps matches TRBD1 (5 bases). The sequence derives from a woman aged 80 or older with acute or convalescent COVID-19. The CDR3 is CAIREIGVETQYF. DNA for the CDR3: TGTGCCATCAGGGAGATAGGGGTGGAGACCCAGTACTTC.